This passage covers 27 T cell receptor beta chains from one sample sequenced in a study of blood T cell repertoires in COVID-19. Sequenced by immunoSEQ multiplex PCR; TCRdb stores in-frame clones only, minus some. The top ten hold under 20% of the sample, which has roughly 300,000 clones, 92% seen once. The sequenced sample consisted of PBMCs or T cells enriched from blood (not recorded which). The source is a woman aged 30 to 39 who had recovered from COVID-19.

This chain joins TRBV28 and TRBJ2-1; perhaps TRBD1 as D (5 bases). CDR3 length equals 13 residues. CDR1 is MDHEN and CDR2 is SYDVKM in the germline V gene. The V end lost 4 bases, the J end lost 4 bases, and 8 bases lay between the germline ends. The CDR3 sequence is CASSSPGYNEQFF. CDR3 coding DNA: TGTGCCAGCAGTTCCCCAGGGTACAATGAGCAGTTCTTC.

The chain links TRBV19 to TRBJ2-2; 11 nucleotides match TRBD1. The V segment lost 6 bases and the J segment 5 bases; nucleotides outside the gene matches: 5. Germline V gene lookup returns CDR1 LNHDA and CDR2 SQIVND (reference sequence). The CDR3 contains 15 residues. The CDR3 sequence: CASSGTGGWTGELFF. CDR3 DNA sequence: TGTGCCAGTAGCGGGACAGGGGGTTGGACCGGGGAGCTGTTTTTT.

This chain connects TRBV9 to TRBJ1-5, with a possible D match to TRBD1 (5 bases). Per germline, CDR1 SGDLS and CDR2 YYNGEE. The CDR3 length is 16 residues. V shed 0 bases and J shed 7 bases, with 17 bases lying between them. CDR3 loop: CASSVGKQGRGQPQHF. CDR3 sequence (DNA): TGTGCCAGCAGCGTAGGGAAGCAGGGAAGGGGCCAGCCCCAGCATTTT. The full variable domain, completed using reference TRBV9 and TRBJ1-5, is DSGVTQTPKHLITATGQRVTLRCSPRSGDLSVYWYQQSLDQGLQFLIQYYNGEERAKGNILERFSAQQFPDLHSELNLSSLELGDSALYFCASSVGKQGRGQPQHFGDGTRLSIL.

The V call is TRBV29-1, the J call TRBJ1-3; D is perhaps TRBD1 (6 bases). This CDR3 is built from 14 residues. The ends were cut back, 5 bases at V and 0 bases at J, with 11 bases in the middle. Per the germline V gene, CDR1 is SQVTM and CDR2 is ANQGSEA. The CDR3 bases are TGCAGCGTTCCTGACAGGTTCTCTGGAAACACCATATATTTT. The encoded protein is CSVPDRFSGNTIYF.

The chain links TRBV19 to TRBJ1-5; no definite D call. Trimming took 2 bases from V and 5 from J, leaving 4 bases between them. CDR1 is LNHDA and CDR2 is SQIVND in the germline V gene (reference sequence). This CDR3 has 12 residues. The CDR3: CASSIPDQPQHF. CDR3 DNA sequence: TGTGCCAGTAGTATACCCGATCAGCCCCAGCATTTT.

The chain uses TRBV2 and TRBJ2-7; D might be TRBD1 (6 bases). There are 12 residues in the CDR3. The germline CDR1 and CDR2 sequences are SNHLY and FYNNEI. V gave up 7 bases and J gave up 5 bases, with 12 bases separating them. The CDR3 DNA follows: TGTGCCAGCACCGACACAGGGCACGAGCAGTACTTC. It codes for CASTDTGHEQYF.

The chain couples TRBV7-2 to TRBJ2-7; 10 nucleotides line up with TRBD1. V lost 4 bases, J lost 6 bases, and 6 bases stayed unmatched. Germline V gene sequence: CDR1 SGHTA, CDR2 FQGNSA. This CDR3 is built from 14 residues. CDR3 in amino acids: CASSWRQGAGEQYF. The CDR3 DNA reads TGTGCCAGCAGCTGGCGACAGGGGGCGGGCGAGCAGTACTTC.

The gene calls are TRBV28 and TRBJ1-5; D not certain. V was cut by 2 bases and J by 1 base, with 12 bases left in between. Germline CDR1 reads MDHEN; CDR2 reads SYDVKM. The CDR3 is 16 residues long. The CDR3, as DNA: TGTGCCAGCAGTTTAAAAGGGAGAGGGAGCAATCAGCCCCAGCATTTT. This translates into CASSLKGRGSNQPQHF.

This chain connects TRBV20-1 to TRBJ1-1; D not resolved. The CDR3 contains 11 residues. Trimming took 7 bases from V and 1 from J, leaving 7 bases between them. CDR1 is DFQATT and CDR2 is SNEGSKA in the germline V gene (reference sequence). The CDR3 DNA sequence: TGCAGTGTTCTGAGGAACACTGAAGCTTTCTTT. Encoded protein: CSVLRNTEAFF.

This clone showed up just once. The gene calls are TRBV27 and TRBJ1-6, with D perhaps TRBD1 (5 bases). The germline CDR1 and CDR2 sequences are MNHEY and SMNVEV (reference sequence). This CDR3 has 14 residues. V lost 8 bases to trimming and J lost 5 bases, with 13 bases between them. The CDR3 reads CASGRGVDNSPLHF. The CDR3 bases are TGTGCCAGCGGACGGGGGGTTGATAATTCACCCCTCCACTTT.

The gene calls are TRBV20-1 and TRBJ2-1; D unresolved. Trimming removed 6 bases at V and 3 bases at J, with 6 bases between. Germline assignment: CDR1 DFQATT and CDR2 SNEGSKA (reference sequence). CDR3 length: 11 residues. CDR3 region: CSALDYNEQFF. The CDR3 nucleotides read TGCAGTGCGCTAGACTACAATGAGCAGTTCTTC.

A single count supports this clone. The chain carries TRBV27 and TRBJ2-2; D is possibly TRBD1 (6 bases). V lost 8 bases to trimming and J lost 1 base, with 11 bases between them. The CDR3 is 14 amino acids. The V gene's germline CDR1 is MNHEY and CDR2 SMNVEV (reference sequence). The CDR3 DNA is TGTGCCAGCGGCGGACAGATGAACACCGGGGAGCTGTTTTTT. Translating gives CASGGQMNTGELFF.

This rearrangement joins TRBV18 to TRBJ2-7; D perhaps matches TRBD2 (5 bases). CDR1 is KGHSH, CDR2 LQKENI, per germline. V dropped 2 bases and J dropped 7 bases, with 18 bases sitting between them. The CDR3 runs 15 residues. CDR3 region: CASSPGQLVRGEQYF. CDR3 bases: TGTGCCAGCTCACCAGGGCAGCTCGTAAGAGGGGAGCAGTACTTC.

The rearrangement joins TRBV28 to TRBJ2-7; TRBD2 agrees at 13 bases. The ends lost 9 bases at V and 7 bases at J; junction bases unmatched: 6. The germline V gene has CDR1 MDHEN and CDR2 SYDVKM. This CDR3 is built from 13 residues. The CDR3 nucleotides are TGTGCCAGTCTAGCGGGACTAGCGGGGGAGCAGTACTTC. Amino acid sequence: CASLAGLAGEQYF.

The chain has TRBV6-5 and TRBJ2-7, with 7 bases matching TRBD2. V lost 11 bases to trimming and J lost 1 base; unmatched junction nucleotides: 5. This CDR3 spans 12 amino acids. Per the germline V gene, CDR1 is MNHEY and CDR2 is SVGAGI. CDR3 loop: CAAGAPSYEQYF. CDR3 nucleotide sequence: TGTGCCGCGGGAGCGCCTTCCTACGAGCAGTACTTC.

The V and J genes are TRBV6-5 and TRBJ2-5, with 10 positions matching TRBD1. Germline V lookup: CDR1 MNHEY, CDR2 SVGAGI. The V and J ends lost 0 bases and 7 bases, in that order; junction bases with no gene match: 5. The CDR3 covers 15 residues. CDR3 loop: CASSYSTGGIATQYF. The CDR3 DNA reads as TGTGCCAGCAGTTACTCGACAGGGGGCATAGCGACCCAGTACTTC.

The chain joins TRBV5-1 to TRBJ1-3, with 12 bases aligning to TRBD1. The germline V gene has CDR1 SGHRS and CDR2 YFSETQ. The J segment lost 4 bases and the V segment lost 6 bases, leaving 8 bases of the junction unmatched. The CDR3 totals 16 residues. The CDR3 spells CASNPGQGAKGNTIYF. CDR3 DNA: TGCGCCAGCAATCCGGGACAGGGGGCGAAAGGAAACACCATATATTTT. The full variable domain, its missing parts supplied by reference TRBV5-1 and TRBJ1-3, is KAGVTQTPRYLIKTRGQQVTLSCSPISGHRSVSWYQQTPGQGLQFLFEYFSETQRNKGNFPGRFSGRQFSNSRSEMNVSTLELGDSALYLCASNPGQGAKGNTIYFGEGSWLTVV.

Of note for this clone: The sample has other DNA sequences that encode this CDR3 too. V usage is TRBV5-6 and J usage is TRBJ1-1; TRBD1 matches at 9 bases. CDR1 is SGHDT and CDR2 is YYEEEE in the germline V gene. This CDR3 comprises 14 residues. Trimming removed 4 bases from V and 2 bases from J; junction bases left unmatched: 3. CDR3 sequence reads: CASSPGQGNTEAFF. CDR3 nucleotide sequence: TGTGCCAGCAGCCCGGGACAGGGCAACACTGAAGCTTTCTTT.

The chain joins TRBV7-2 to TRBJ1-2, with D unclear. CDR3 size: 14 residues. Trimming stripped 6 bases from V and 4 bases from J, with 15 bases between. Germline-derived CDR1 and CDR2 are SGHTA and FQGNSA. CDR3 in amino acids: CASRPFPTSYGYTF. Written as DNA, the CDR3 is TGTGCCAGCAGACCTTTTCCGACAAGCTATGGCTACACCTTC.

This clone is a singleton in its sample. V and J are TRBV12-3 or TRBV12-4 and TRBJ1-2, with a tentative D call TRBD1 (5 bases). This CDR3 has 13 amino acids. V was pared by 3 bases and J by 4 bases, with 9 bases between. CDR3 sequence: CASSLGGSYGYTF. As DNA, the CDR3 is TGTGCCAGCAGTTTGGGGGGGTCCTATGGCTACACCTTC.

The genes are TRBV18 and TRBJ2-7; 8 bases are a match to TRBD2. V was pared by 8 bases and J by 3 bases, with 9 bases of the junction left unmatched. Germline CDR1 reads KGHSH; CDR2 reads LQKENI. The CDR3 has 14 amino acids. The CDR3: CASLQTSGNYEQYF. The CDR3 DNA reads TGTGCCAGCCTGCAAACTAGCGGAAACTACGAGCAGTACTTC. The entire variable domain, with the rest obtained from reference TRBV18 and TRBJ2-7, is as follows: NAGVMQNPRHLVRRRGQEARLRCSPMKGHSHVYWYRQLPEEGLKFMVYLQKENIIDESGMPKERFSAEFPKEGPSILRIQQVVRGDSAAYFCASLQTSGNYEQYFGPGTRLTVT.

CDR3 protein: CASSLASSTRGNEQFF. The CDR3 bases are TGTGCCAGCAGCTTGGCTAGCTCGACACGGGGGAATGAGCAGTTCTTC. This chain joins TRBV5-4 and TRBJ2-1, with D possibly TRBD2 on 6 matching bases. V lost 0 bases, J lost 7 bases, and 17 bases lay in between. CDR3 size: 16 residues. From germline, CDR1 is SGHNT and CDR2 YYREEE (reference sequence). Based on the CDR3 plus reference TRBV5-4 and TRBJ2-1, the full variable domain is ETGVTQSPTHLIKTRGQQVTLRCSSQSGHNTVSWYQQALGQGPQFIFQYYREEENGRGNFPPRFSGLQFPNYSSELNVNALELDDSALYLCASSLASSTRGNEQFFGPGTRLTVL.

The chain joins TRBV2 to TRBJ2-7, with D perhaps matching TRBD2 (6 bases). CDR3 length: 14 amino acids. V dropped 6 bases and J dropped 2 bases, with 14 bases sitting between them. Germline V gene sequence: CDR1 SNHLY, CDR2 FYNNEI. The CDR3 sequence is CASSGSAGTYEQYF. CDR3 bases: TGTGCCAGCAGCGGAAGCGCGGGAACCTACGAGCAGTACTTC.

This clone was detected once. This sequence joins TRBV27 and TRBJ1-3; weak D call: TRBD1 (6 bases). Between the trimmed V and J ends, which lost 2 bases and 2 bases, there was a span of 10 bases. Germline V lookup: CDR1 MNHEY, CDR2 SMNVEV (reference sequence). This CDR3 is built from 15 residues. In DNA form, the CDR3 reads TGTGCCAGCAGTTTAACAGGGCATGCTGGAAACACCATATATTTT. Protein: CASSLTGHAGNTIYF.

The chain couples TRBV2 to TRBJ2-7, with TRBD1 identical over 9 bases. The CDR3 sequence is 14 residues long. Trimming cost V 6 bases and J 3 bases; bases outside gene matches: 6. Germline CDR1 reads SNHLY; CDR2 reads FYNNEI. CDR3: CASREQGAVYEQYF. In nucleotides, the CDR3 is TGTGCCAGCAGGGAACAGGGGGCGGTCTACGAGCAGTACTTC.

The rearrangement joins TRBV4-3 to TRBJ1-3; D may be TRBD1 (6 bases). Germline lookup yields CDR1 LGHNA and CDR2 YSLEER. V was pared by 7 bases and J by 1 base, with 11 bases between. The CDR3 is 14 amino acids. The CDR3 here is CASKNTGSGNTIYF. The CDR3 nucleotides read TGCGCCAGCAAAAACACAGGGTCTGGAAACACCATATATTTT.

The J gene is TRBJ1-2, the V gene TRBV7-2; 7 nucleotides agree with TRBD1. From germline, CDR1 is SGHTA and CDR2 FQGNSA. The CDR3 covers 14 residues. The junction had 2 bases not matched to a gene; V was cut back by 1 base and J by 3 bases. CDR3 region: CASSLGGGDYGYTF. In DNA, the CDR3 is TGTGCCAGCAGCTTAGGAGGGGGCGACTATGGCTACACCTTC.